The clone carrying this TCR beta chain was observed many times. The antigen remains unidentified. A unique molecular identifier was carried by every single TCR cDNA molecule. TCRdb re-called the 5' RACE reads through MiXCR, storing one row per CDR3 protein. The sample has about 10,000 distinct CDR3 sequences; around 10% are singletons. Germline V lookup: CDR1 SGHVT, CDR2 SQSDAQ. The V segment lost 5 bases and the J segment 2 bases; nucleotides outside the gene matches: 4. The CDR3 loop spans 15 amino acids. The sample's time point: sample taken at primary tumor resection. The donors, around 71 patients with untreated early-stage non-small cell lung cancer, provided the samples. These data originate in a study of spatial heterogeneity in lung cancer. Study-wide context: The average count in raw reads for each unique TCR and UMI combination exceeded nine appearances. Whole-study findings and limits: Counts that tracked tumor mutation counts were those of expanded intratumoral alpha and beta TCRs. Approximate estimated coverage of tumor T cells amounted to approximately 6.8% for alpha and over 12% for beta chains.

The TCR originated in a male donor with early-stage non-small cell lung cancer. The chain employs TRBV7-4 and TRBJ2-1; 9 bases are a match to TRBD2. Sequenced here: lung tumor tissue, sampled at surgery. The CDR3, as DNA: TGTGCCAGCAGCAAGACTAGCGGCCCCTACAATGAGCAGTTCTTC. This codes for CASSKTSGPYNEQFF.